The 19 T cell receptor beta chains in this list originate from one sample, sequenced in a study of blood T cell repertoires in COVID-19. The protocol was immunoSEQ multiplex PCR, while the TCRdb copy is restricted to in-frame clones and leaves out a portion. Among approximately 460,000 clones listed, approximately 89% were seen once. Sequenced: peripheral blood. All receptors derive from a man aged 18 to 35 with COVID-19, enrolled during active disease.

The V and J genes are TRBV6-5 and TRBJ2-2; TRBD1 matches 7 bases. Germline V CDR1 and CDR2: MNHEY, SVGAGI. J was trimmed by 4 bases and V by 8 bases; bases with no gene match: 4. The CDR3 extends over 13 amino acids. CDR3 sequence: CASGQARTGELFF. CDR3 DNA: TGTGCCAGCGGACAGGCGCGCACCGGGGAGCTGTTTTTT.

The gene calls are TRBV3-1 (or the pseudogene TRBV3-2) and TRBJ2-5, with 8 bases fitting TRBD2. Trimming removed 0 bases from V and 4 bases from J; junction bases left unmatched: 4. The CDR3 has 15 residues. Germline CDR1 and CDR2: LGHDT and YNNKEL (reference sequence). CDR3 loop: CASSQDRAGGETQYF. In DNA form, the CDR3 reads TGTGCCAGCAGCCAAGATAGGGCGGGGGGAGAGACCCAGTACTTC.

The chain employs TRBV4-2 and TRBJ1-1; D unresolved. V dropped 0 bases and J dropped 1 base, with 3 bases sitting between them. CDR1 is LGHNA, CDR2 YNFKEQ, per germline. This CDR3 spans 13 amino acids. The CDR3 nucleotides read TGTGCCAGCAGCCAAGACAGGAACACTGAAGCTTTCTTT. Translation: CASSQDRNTEAFF.

The chain uses TRBV6-1 and TRBJ1-1; 7 bases line up with TRBD1. The trim removed 2 bases at V and 1 base at J, leaving 16 bases unmatched. The CDR3 runs to 19 residues. The V gene's germline CDR1 is MNHNS and CDR2 SASEGT. The CDR3 here is CASSEILVGGTAKNTEAFF. The DNA of the CDR3 is TGTGCCAGCAGTGAAATCTTAGTGGGCGGGACAGCCAAGAACACTGAAGCTTTCTTT.

The chain joins TRBV2 to TRBJ1-5, with D perhaps TRBD1 (5 bases). This CDR3 has 14 residues. Deletions cut 0 bases from V and 9 bases from J, with 12 bases between. Germline CDR1 and CDR2: SNHLY and FYNNEI. The CDR3: CASSEAGGRWPQHF. The CDR3 DNA reads TGTGCCAGCAGTGAAGCGGGGGGAAGATGGCCCCAGCATTTT.

The CDR3 region is CASGGQGSNLYF. The CDR3 DNA sequence: TGCGCCAGCGGGGGACAGGGTAGTAATCTGTACTTC. The rearrangement links TRBV10-2 to TRBJ2-7, with 9 bases matching TRBD1. The germline V gene encodes CDR1 WSHSY and CDR2 SAAADI. The junction had 11 bases not matched to a gene; V was cut back by 8 bases and J by 12 bases. This CDR3 has 12 residues.

The chain employs TRBV27 and TRBJ2-7; the D gene is possibly TRBD2 (6 bases). There are 13 residues in the CDR3. Germline lookup yields CDR1 MNHEY and CDR2 SMNVEV (reference sequence). The V and J ends lost 3 bases and 3 bases respectively, with 9 bases between them. CDR3 in amino acids: CASSLGLDYEQYF. In nucleotides, the CDR3 is TGTGCCAGCAGTTTGGGACTTGACTACGAGCAGTACTTC.

The rearrangement uses TRBV2 and TRBJ1-1, with D unclear. Trimming took off 6 bases at V and 7 bases at J, with 21 bases between the two ends. This CDR3 is 15 amino acids long. Germline V lookup: CDR1 SNHLY, CDR2 FYNNEI. The CDR3 coding sequence is TGTGCCAGCAGGGGGAGCGGAAGGGCTCGCAATGAAGCTTTCTTT. It yields the protein CASRGSGRARNEAFF.

The genes are TRBV7-9 and TRBJ2-7; 11 positions agree with TRBD1. This CDR3 is 14 amino acids long. The germline gives CDR1 SEHNR, CDR2 FQNEAQ (reference sequence). The ends lost 5 bases at V and 3 bases at J; junction bases unmatched: 3. The CDR3 spells CASSGQGAGYEQYF. CDR3 DNA: TGTGCCAGCAGCGGACAGGGGGCAGGCTACGAGCAGTACTTC.

The chain has TRBV5-8 and TRBJ1-4, with D perhaps TRBD1 (5 bases). The CDR3 is made up of 18 amino acids. Looked up from germline, CDR1 is SGHTS and CDR2 is YDEGEE. Trimming took off 0 bases at V and 13 bases at J, with 28 bases between the two ends. The CDR3 bases are TGTGCCAGCAGCTTGGGTCCACCACTCCGGGCCGCCGAAAGGGGACTGTTTTTT. This gives the protein CASSLGPPLRAAERGLFF.

This chain connects TRBV11-2 to TRBJ1-2; TRBD1 might be the D (5 bases). Trimming took 5 bases from V and 7 from J, leaving 23 bases between them. Germline V gene sequence: CDR1 SGHAT, CDR2 FQNNGV. The CDR3 runs 16 residues. The CDR3 is CASSPLDGVPGGGYTF. CDR3 in DNA: TGTGCCAGCAGCCCTCTAGACGGCGTCCCCGGGGGTGGCTACACCTTC.

V usage is TRBV4-1 and J usage is TRBJ2-7; 8 bases align to TRBD1. J gave up 6 bases and V 2 bases, and 12 bases lay outside the gene matches. The CDR3 runs 16 residues. CDR1 is MGHRA, CDR2 YSYEKL, per germline. The CDR3 loop reads CASSQMGQGALSEQYF. The CDR3 coding sequence is TGCGCCAGCAGCCAAATGGGGCAGGGGGCTCTCTCCGAGCAGTACTTC.

This rearrangement joins TRBV24-1 to TRBJ1-5; D is perhaps TRBD1 (5 bases). CDR1 is KGHDR and CDR2 is SFDVKD in the germline V gene. The CDR3 covers 12 residues. Deletions cut 3 bases from V and 6 bases from J, with 5 bases between. As DNA, the CDR3 is TGTGCCACCAGTGATAGGGGTCAGCCCCAGCATTTT. Its translation: CATSDRGQPQHF.

CDR3 loop: CASTDRTGRGSKAFF. The CDR3 coding sequence is TGTGCCAGCACAGACCGGACAGGGCGGGGATCCAAAGCTTTCTTT. The rearrangement links TRBV25-1 to TRBJ1-1; 8 bases match TRBD1. Germline values: CDR1 MGHDK, CDR2 SYGVNS. V lost 7 bases and J lost 9; bases outside the gene matches: 16. The CDR3 is 15 residues long.

This chain joins TRBV19 and TRBJ1-6; D uncertain. Germline CDR1 reads LNHDA; CDR2 reads SQIVND (reference sequence). The CDR3 is made up of 14 amino acids. V gave up 0 bases and J gave up 10 bases, with 10 bases separating them. The CDR3 coding sequence is TGTGCCAGTAGTATAGATTTCGGGAGCTCACCCCTCCACTTT. Its translation is CASSIDFGSSPLHF.

The V and J genes are TRBV30 and TRBJ1-3; D gene unclear. Germline V CDR1 and CDR2: GTSNPN, SVGIG (reference sequence). The CDR3 is made up of 15 amino acids. With 3 bases removed from V and 2 bases from J, the gap between germline ends came to 14 bases. This chain's CDR3 is CAWSPGPEAGNTIYF. As DNA, the CDR3 is TGTGCCTGGAGCCCCGGCCCAGAGGCTGGAAACACCATATATTTT.

In nucleotides, the CDR3 is TGTGCCAGCAGCTTTTTCGGCGGTGCGATTTACGAGCAGTACTTC. Its protein is CASSFFGGAIYEQYF. The chain joins TRBV5-4 to TRBJ2-7; D is unresolved. CDR1 and CDR2 from the germline V gene are SGHNT and YYREEE (reference sequence). With 2 bases removed from V and 4 bases from J, the gap between germline ends came to 16 bases. This CDR3 is 15 amino acids long.

This clone was counted ten times or more. The chain couples TRBV25-1 to TRBJ1-1, with 7 bases identical to TRBD1. The CDR3 runs to 13 residues. Germline CDR1 reads MGHDK; CDR2 reads SYGVNS. Trimming cost V 6 bases and J 6 bases; bases outside gene matches: 7. The CDR3 protein is CASSAQGRAEAFF. The CDR3 DNA is TGTGCCAGCAGCGCACAGGGGCGGGCTGAAGCTTTCTTT.

J is TRBJ2-1 and V is TRBV10-3; D call uncertain. CDR3 length: 15 amino acids. V shed 2 bases and J shed 4 bases, with 12 bases lying between them. The germline V gene encodes CDR1 ENHRY and CDR2 SYGVKD. The CDR3 region is CAISEGIALYNEQFF. In DNA, the CDR3 is TGTGCCATCAGTGAGGGTATAGCATTATACAATGAGCAGTTCTTC.